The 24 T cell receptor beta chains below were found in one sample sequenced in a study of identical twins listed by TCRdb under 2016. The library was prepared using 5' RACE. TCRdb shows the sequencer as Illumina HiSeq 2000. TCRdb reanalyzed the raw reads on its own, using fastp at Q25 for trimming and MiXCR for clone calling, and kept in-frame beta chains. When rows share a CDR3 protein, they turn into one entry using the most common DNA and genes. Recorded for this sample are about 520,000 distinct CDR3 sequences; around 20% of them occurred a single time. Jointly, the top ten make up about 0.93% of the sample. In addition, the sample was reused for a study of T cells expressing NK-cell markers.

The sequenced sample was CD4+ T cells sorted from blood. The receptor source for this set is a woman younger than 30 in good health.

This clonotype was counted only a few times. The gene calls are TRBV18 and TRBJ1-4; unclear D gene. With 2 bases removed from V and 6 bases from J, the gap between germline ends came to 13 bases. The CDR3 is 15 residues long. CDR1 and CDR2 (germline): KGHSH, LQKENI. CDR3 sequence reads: CASSPLTADHEKLFF. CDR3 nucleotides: TGTGCCAGCTCACCATTAACGGCGGATCATGAAAAACTGTTTTTT.

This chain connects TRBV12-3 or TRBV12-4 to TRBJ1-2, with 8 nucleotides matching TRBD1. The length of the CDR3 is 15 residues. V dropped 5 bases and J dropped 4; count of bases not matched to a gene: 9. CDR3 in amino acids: CASSLHLGTGYGYTF. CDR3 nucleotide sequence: TGTGCCAGCAGTCTACACCTCGGGACAGGCTATGGCTACACCTTC.

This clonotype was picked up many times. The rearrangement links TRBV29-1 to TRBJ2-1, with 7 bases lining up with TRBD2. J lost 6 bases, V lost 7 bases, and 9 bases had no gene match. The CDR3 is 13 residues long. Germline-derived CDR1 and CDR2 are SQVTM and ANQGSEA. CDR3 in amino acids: CSGVKGGPNEQFF. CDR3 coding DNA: TGCAGCGGGGTGAAGGGAGGGCCCAATGAGCAGTTCTTC.

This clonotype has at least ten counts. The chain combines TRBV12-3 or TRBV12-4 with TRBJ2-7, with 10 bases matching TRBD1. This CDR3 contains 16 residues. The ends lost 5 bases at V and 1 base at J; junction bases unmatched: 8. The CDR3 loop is CASSPTWDRGSYEQYF. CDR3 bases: TGTGCCAGCAGTCCGACCTGGGACAGGGGTTCCTACGAGCAGTACTTC.

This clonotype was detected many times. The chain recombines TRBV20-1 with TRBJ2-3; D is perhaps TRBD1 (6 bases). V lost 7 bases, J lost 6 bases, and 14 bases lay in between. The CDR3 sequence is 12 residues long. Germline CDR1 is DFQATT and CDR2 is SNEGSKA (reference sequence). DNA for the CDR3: TGCAGTGGCCAGGGGAGAAGGGATACGCAGTATTTT. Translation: CSGQGRRDTQYF.

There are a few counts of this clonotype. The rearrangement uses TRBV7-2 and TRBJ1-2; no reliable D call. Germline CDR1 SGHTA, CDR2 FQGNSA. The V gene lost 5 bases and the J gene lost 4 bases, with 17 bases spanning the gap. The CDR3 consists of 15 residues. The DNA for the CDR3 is TGTGCCAGCAGCCCGGGCGAGGGTCAGTCCTATGGCTACACCTTC. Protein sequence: CASSPGEGQSYGYTF.

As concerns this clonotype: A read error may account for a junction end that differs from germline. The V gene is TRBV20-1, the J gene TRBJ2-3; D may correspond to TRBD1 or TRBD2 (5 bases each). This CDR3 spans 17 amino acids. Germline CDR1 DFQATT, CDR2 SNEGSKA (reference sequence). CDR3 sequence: CCATPARDRPSTDTQYF. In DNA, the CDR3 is TGCTGTGCTACACCGGCAAGGGACCGTCCTAGCACAGATACGCAGTATTTT.

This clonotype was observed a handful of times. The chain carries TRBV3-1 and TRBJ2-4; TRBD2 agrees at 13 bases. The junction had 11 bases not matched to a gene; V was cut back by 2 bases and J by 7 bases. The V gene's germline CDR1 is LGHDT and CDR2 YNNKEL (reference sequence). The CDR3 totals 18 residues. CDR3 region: CASSQPGTSGGAGNIQYF. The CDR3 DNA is TGTGCCAGCAGCCAACCCGGAACTAGCGGGGGGGCCGGGAACATTCAGTACTTC.

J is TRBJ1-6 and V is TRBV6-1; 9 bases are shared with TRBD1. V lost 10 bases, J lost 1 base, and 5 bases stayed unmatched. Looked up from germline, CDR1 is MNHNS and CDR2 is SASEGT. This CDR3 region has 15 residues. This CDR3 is CATGQGNSYNSPLHF. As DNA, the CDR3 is TGTGCCACCGGACAGGGGAATTCCTATAATTCACCCCTCCACTTT.

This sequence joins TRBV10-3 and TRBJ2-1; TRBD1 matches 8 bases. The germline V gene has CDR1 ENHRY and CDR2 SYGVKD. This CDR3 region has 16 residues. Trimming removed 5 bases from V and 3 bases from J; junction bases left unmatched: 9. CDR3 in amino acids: CAISSSGTGVYNEQFF. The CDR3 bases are TGTGCCATCAGTAGTTCCGGGACAGGTGTCTACAATGAGCAGTTCTTC.

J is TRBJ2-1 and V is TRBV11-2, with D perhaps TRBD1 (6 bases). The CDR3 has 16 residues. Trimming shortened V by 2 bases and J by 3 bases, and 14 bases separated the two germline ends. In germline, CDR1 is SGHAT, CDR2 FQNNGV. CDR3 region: CASSLMGTYSYNEQFF. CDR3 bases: TGTGCCAGCAGCTTAATGGGGACATACAGCTACAATGAGCAGTTCTTC.

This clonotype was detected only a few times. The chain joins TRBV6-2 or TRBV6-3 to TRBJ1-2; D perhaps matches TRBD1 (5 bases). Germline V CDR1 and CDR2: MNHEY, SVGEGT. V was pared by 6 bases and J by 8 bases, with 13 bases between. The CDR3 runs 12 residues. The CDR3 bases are TGTGCCAGCAGCCACCCAGACAGCGGCTACACCTTC. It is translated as CASSHPDSGYTF.

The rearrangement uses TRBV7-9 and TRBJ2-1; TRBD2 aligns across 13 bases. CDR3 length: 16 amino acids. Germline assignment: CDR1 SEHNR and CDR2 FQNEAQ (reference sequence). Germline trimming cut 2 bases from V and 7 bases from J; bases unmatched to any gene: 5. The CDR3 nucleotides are TGTGCCAGCAGCTTATTAGGACTAGCGGGAGAAAATGAGCAGTTCTTC. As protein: CASSLLGLAGENEQFF.

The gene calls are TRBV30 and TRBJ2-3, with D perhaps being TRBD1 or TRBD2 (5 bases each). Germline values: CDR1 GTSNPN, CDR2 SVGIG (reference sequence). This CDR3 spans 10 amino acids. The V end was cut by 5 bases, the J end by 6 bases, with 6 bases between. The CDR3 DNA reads TGTGCCTGGGAGGGGGATACGCAGTATTTT. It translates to CAWEGDTQYF.

The CDR3 nucleotides read TGTGCCAGCAGCAAAGCCCGGGGCCCCATGGCAGATACGCAGTATTTT. Its translation: CASSKARGPMADTQYF. The J gene is TRBJ2-3, the V gene TRBV21-1; the listed D gene, TRBD2, was not tested against the DNA. TRBV21-1 is a pseudogene locus. There are 16 residues in the CDR3.

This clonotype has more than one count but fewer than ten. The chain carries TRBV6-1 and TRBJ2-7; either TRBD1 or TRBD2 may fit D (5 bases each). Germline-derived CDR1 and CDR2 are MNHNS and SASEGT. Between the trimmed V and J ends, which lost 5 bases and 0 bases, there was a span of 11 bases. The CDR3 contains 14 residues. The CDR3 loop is CASSPGRYSYEQYF. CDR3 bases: TGTGCCAGCAGTCCGGGACGCTACTCCTACGAGCAGTACTTC.

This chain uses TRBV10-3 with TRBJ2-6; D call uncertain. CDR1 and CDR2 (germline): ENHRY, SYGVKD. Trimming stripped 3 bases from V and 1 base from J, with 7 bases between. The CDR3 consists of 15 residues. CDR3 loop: CAISEGASGANVLTF. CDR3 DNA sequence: TGTGCCATCAGTGAAGGAGCGTCTGGGGCCAACGTCCTGACTTTC.

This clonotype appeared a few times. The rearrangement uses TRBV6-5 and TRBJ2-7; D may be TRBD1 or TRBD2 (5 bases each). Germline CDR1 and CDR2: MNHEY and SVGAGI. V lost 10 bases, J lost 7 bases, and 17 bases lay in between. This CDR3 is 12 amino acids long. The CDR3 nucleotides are TGTGCCACCGGGACCCCAGGGAGAGAGCAGTACTTC. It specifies CATGTPGREQYF.

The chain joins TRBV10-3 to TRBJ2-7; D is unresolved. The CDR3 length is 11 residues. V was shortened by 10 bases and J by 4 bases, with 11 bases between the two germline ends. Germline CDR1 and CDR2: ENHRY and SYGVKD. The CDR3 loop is CATLNTYEQYF. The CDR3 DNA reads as TGTGCCACACTAAACACTTACGAGCAGTACTTC.

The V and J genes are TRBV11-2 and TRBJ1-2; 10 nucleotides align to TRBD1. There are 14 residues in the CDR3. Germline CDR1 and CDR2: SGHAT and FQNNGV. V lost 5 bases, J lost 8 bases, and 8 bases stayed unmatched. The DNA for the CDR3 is TGTGCCAGCAGCGCATCGGGACAGGGGTTCGGCTACACCTTC. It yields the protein CASSASGQGFGYTF.

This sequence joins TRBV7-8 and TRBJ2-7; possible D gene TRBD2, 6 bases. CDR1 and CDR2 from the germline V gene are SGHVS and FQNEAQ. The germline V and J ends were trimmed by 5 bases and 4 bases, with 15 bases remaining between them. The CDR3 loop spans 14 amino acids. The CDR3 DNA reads TGTGCCAGCAGCCCGCAGGGTAGCGGATACGAGCAGTACTTC. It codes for CASSPQGSGYEQYF. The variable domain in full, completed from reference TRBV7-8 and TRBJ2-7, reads GAGVSQSPRYKVAKRGQDVALRCDPISGHVSLFWYQQALGQGPEFLTYFQNEAQLDKSGLPSDRFFAERPEGSVSTLKIQRTQQEDSAVYLCASSPQGSGYEQYFGPGTRLTVT.

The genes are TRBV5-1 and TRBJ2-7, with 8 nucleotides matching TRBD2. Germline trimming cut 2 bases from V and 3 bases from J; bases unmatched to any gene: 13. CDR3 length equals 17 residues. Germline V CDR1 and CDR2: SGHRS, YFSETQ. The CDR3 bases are TGCGCCAGCAGCTTTAGCGGGGCAGCCGGCACATTCTACGAGCAGTACTTC. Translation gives CASSFSGAAGTFYEQYF.

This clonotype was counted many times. CDR3 region: CSVEAVSRWETQYF. The CDR3 DNA follows: TGCAGCGTTGAGGCTGTTTCTAGGTGGGAGACCCAGTACTTC. The chain has TRBV29-1 and TRBJ2-5; D unresolved. Germline CDR1 SQVTM, CDR2 ANQGSEA. Trimming shortened V by 3 bases and J by 5 bases, and 16 bases separated the two germline ends. The CDR3 covers 14 residues.

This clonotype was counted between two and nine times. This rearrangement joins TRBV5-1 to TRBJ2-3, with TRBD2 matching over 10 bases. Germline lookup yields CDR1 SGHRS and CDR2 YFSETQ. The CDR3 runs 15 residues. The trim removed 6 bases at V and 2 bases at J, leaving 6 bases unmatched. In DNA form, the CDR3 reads TGCGCCAGCAAAATGACTAGCGGGTACACAGATACGCAGTATTTT. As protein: CASKMTSGYTDTQYF.